Below are 3 T cell receptor beta chains sequenced from a single sample in a study of beta chain features in type 1 diabetes. No antigen has been identified for these receptors. The investigators reverse transcribed all of the isolated RNA, so they sequenced expressed TCRB transcripts. Profiling relied on immunoSEQ multiplex PCR, and the TCRdb table lists in-frame clones only, not all of them. The sample includes fewer than 300,000 clones, approximately 20% of them seen just once. General study results and limits: In every one of the four CD4+ subsets, TCRB CDR3s were moderately but significantly shorter in Type 1 diabetes patients.

Sequenced input: naive CD4+ T cells from blood. The receptors come from a woman aged 40 to 50 with type 1 diabetes.

This clone was recorded a few times. This rearrangement joins TRBV7-2 to TRBJ2-7, with 8 bases fitting TRBD1. Looked up from germline, CDR1 is SGHTA and CDR2 is FQGNSA. This CDR3 has 14 amino acids. V lost 5 bases, J lost 7 bases, and 10 bases stayed unmatched. The DNA of the CDR3 is TGTGCCAGCAGCCCAGAGACAGGGGATTCTGAGCAGTACTTC. Translation: CASSPETGDSEQYF.

The chain links TRBV2 to TRBJ1-1, with TRBD1 identical over 7 bases. There are 13 residues in the CDR3. After removal of 7 bases from V and 6 bases from J, the junction contained 8 bases not matched to a gene. CDR1 and CDR2 (germline): SNHLY, FYNNEI. CDR3 DNA: TGTGCCAGCATTTCGGTCCAGGGGGCTGAAGCTTTCTTT. It yields the protein CASISVQGAEAFF.

This chain links TRBV18 with TRBJ2-7; a possible D gene is TRBD1 (5 bases). V lost 6 bases and J lost 2, with 11 bases in between. Germline CDR1 and CDR2: KGHSH and LQKENI. This CDR3 region has 13 residues. The CDR3 bases are TGTGCCAGCTCCACTACAGGCCCCTACGAGCAGTACTTC. The encoded protein is CASSTTGPYEQYF.